The rows below give T cell receptor beta chains drawn from one sample of a study of shared clonotypes between healthy human individuals. Using immunoSEQ multiplex PCR, the repertoire was profiled, and TCRdb retains in-frame clones only, with some absent. Of about 1 million clones listed, roughly 75% were seen once; the top ten hold about 1.5%. The sequenced sample was memory CD4+ T cells sorted from blood. These receptors all come from a man younger than 30 in good health. CDR3s include the opening cysteine and the closing phenylalanine or tryptophan. D genes are given only for firm matches. Rows give clone size only sometimes, using once, few, many, or a class for an expanded clone.

CDR3 length | D gene | J gene | clone size | V gene | CDR3 DNA | CDR3 protein
12 | - | TRBJ2-1 | - | TRBV30 | TGTGCCTGGAGTTCGGGAGACAATGAGCAGTTCTTC | CAWSSGDNEQFF
11 | - | TRBJ1-6 | - | TRBV6-1 | TGTGCCAGCATGCGGGATTCACCCCTCCACTTT | CASMRDSPLHF
15 | - | TRBJ1-3 | few | TRBV4-3 | TGCGCCAGCAGCCAAGGAGGGGGATTTGGAAACACCATATATTTT | CASSQGGGFGNTIYF
15 | TRBD2 | TRBJ2-7 | - | TRBV5-1 | TGCGCCAGCAGCCCGGCAACTAGCGGCCTCTACGAGCAGTACTTC | CASSPATSGLYEQYF
16 | - | TRBJ2-7 | - | TRBV18 | TGTGCCAGCTCACCACCGTCGGGCTTAAGCTCCTACGAGCAGTACTTC | CASSPPSGLSSYEQYF
14 | - | TRBJ2-2 | - | TRBV29-1 | TGCAGCGTGAAAGGCCCAAAAAACACCGGGGAGCTGTTTTTT | CSVKGPKNTGELFF
16 | - | TRBJ1-1 | - | TRBV4-1 | TGCGCCAGCAGCCAAGAAGCATCCAGGCGTGACACTGAAGCTTTCTTT | CASSQEASRRDTEAFF
14 | - | TRBJ1-5 | - | TRBV19 | TGTGCCAGTAGACGGACGGATAGCAATCAGCCCCAGCATTTT | CASRRTDSNQPQHF
11 | - | TRBJ2-1 | - | TRBV11-2 | TGTGCCAGCAAGGGGTACAATGAGCAGTTCTTC | CASKGYNEQFF
14 | - | TRBJ2-7 | - | TRBV9 | TGTGCCAGCAGCGGCGAAGGGGCCTCCTACGAGCAGTACTTC | CASSGEGASYEQYF
12 | TRBD1 | TRBJ1-1 | - | TRBV7-8 | TGTGCCAGCAGCTTGTCGGGACAGGAAGCTTTCTTT | CASSLSGQEAFF
17 | TRBD2 | TRBJ2-2 | - | TRBV5-1 | TGCGCCAGCAGACGACTAGCGGGGGGGCCGAGCACCGGGGAGCTGTTTTTT | CASRRLAGGPSTGELFF
16 | TRBD1 | TRBJ1-5 | - | TRBV28 | TGTGCCAGCAGTTCCCCAACCGCAGGGGGTAATCAGCCCCAGCATTTT | CASSSPTAGGNQPQHF
14 | TRBD2 | TRBJ2-3 | - | TRBV30 | TGTGCCTGGAGTGTCGGCGGGGGGACAGATACGCAGTATTTT | CAWSVGGGTDTQYF
14 | TRBD1 | TRBJ1-2 | - | TRBV10-3 | TGTGCCATCAGTGAGTCGACAGGGAGCTATGGCTACACCTTC | CAISESTGSYGYTF
12 | - | TRBJ2-1 | - | TRBV9 | TGTGCCAGCGGACGAAATGGAGGGGGCGAGTTCTTC | CASGRNGGGEFF
16 | - | TRBJ2-1 | - | TRBV28 | TGTGCCAGCACAATCAAGAGGGGCATGTCCTACAATGAGCAGTTCTTC | CASTIKRGMSYNEQFF
10 | - | TRBJ1-1 | few | TRBV20-1 | TGCAGTTACTTCGGCACTGAAGCTTTCTTT | CSYFGTEAFF
15 | TRBD2 | TRBJ2-1 | - | TRBV9 | TGTGCCAGCACTTCCGGGACTAGCGGGTACAATGAGCAGTTCTTC | CASTSGTSGYNEQFF
14 | - | TRBJ1-1 | few | TRBV5-1 | TGCGCCAGCAGCTTGGGACACCAGAACACTGAAGCTTTCTTT | CASSLGHQNTEAFF
12 | - | TRBJ1-4 | - | TRBV30 | TGTGCCTGGAGCCCTACGGGGTCGGAACTGTTTTTT | CAWSPTGSELFF
20 | TRBD2 | TRBJ2-3 | - | TRBV5-4 | TGTGCCAGCAGCCCTGGACTAGCGGGAGGGCCCGGACATCGCATAGATACGCAGTATTTT | CASSPGLAGGPGHRIDTQYF
13 | TRBD1 | TRBJ1-4 | - | TRBV30 | TGTGCCTGTCCCGGACAGGGGAGTGAAAAACTGTTTTTT | CACPGQGSEKLFF
14 | - | TRBJ2-3 | - | TRBV5-4 | TGTGCCAGCAGCTCACCCACTAGCACAGATACGCAGTATTTT | CASSSPTSTDTQYF
13 | - | TRBJ2-7 | - | TRBV11-3 | TGTGCCAGCAGCTTAGCCCGCTCAGGAGAGCAGTACTTC | CASSLARSGEQYF
13 | - | TRBJ2-5 | - | TRBV30 | TGTGCCTGGAGTGTAGGCCCCCAAGAGACCCAGTACTTC | CAWSVGPQETQYF
15 | - | TRBJ2-3 | - | TRBV19 | TGTGCCAGTAGTATCGGGGGCCCGAGCACAGATACGCAGTATTTT | CASSIGGPSTDTQYF
16 | - | TRBJ2-2 | - | TRBV10-2 | TGCGCCAGCTCAGAGACTAGTCTCTCGGGCACCGGGGAGCTGTTTTTT | CASSETSLSGTGELFF
14 | - | TRBJ2-3 | - | TRBV11-3 | TGTGCCAGCAGCTTAGTGGGGGCTACAGATACGCAGTATTTT | CASSLVGATDTQYF
12 | - | TRBJ2-3 | - | TRBV5-1 | TGCGCCAGCAGCTCCTCCCGGGGGGCGGAGTATTTT | CASSSSRGAEYF
15 | - | TRBJ1-5 | - | TRBV2 | TGTGCCAGCAACCGAGGCGGACAGAACAATCAGCCCCAGCATTTT | CASNRGGQNNQPQHF
18 | - | TRBJ1-6 | - | TRBV5-6 | TGTGCCAGCAGCTTTCAGGTTCCTCCGAGCTCCTATAATTCACCCCTCCACTTT | CASSFQVPPSSYNSPLHF
11 | - | TRBJ2-2 | - | TRBV7-9 | TGTGCCAGCAGCGCGCTCGGGGAGCTGTTTTTT | CASSALGELFF
11 | - | TRBJ1-2 | - | TRBV20-1 | TGCAGTGCTCTAGGAGACTATGGCTACACCTTC | CSALGDYGYTF
17 | - | TRBJ2-5 | - | TRBV7-8 | TGTGCCAGCAGCTCGACCTCCTTGACAGGCGCAAAAGAGACCCAGTACTTC | CASSSTSLTGAKETQYF
14 | - | TRBJ2-3 | - | TRBV5-1 | TGCGCCGGACGAGAGGGCAGAACCACAGATACGCAGTATTTT | CAGREGRTTDTQYF
16 | TRBD1 | TRBJ1-1 | - | TRBV6-6 | TGTGCCAGCAGTTTGGGACAGGGGGCTATGAACACTGAAGCTTTCTTT | CASSLGQGAMNTEAFF
11 | - | TRBJ2-5 | - | TRBV30 | TGTGCCTGGAGTGTAGCAGAGACCCAGTACTTC | CAWSVAETQYF
16 | - | TRBJ2-4 | - | TRBV7-9 | TGTGCCAGCAGCCTTTCCCGTGAATTAGCCAAAAACATTCAGTACTTC | CASSLSRELAKNIQYF
16 | TRBD2 | TRBJ2-1 | - | TRBV5-4 | TGTGCCAGCAGAGCAACTAGCGGATTTACCTACAATGAGCAGTTCTTC | CASRATSGFTYNEQFF
14 | TRBD2 | TRBJ2-3 | - | TRBV30 | TGTGCCTGGCGCGACCTAGCGGAGCGAGATACGCAGTATTTT | CAWRDLAERDTQYF
14 | - | TRBJ2-3 | few | TRBV13 | TGTGCCAGCAGCTTAGGCAGGGACACAGATACGCAGTATTTT | CASSLGRDTDTQYF
14 | - | TRBJ2-7 | - | TRBV19 | TGTGCCAGTAGTTCAAGGGACGGTCCCTCGGAGCAGTACTTC | CASSSRDGPSEQYF
12 | - | TRBJ1-3 | many | TRBV6-5 | TGTGCCAGCAGTGCATCTGGAAACACCATATATTTT | CASSASGNTIYF
14 | - | TRBJ2-5 | - | TRBV28 | TGTGCCAGCAGGGGGGGAGGTCTGGGGGAGACCCAGTACTTC | CASRGGGLGETQYF
14 | - | TRBJ2-7 | - | TRBV7-2 | TGTGCCAGCAGACTCAGCCTAAGCTCCTACGAGCAGTACTTC | CASRLSLSSYEQYF
14 | - | TRBJ2-2 | - | TRBV11-2 | TGTGCCAGCAGCTTACAGCTGAACACCGGGGAGCTGTTTTTT | CASSLQLNTGELFF
13 | - | TRBJ2-1 | few | TRBV6-1 | TGTGCCAGCAGTGAATTAGTAGCGTATGAGCAGTTCTTC | CASSELVAYEQFF
17 | TRBD1 | TRBJ2-1 | - | TRBV5-1 | TGCGCCAGCAGCTTCACAGGGGGTGGTAGCTCCTACAATGAGCAGTTCTTC | CASSFTGGGSSYNEQFF
15 | - | TRBJ1-2 | once | TRBV6-5 | TGTGCCAGCAGTTACTCGCTGGGACACCTGAATGGCTACACCTTC | CASSYSLGHLNGYTF
14 | TRBD1 | TRBJ2-7 | - | TRBV11-1 | TGTGCCAGCAGCTCTGGGACAGGGTCCTACGAGCAGTACTTC | CASSSGTGSYEQYF
14 | - | TRBJ1-2 | - | TRBV5-6 | TGTGCCACCAACCCCGCCACAGGACACTATGGCTACACCTTC | CATNPATGHYGYTF
17 | - | TRBJ2-1 | - | TRBV4-1 | TGCGCCAGCAGCCAAGAAGGGGCCTCCCTATTCTACAATGAGCAGTTCTTC | CASSQEGASLFYNEQFF
12 | - | TRBJ2-3 | - | TRBV18 | TGTGCCAGCTCACCTCTGCGAGATACGCAGTATTTT | CASSPLRDTQYF
14 | TRBD1 | TRBJ2-1 | - | TRBV11-3 | TGTGCCAGCAGCTTAGGAGGGGGCAGGAATGAGCAGTTCTTC | CASSLGGGRNEQFF
14 | - | TRBJ2-3 | - | TRBV18 | TGTGCCAGCTCACCTAGGACAGGCACAGATACGCAGTATTTT | CASSPRTGTDTQYF
15 | TRBD2 | TRBJ2-1 | once | TRBV28 | TGTGCCAGCAGCCTACTAGCGGGGGGCAAAAATGAGCAGTTCTTC | CASSLLAGGKNEQFF
14 | - | TRBJ1-6 | - | TRBV2 | TGTGCCAGCAAACCGAGCTCCTATAATTCACCCCTCCACTTT | CASKPSSYNSPLHF